Each of the 22 T cell receptor beta chains below was sequenced from the same sample in a study of blood T cell repertoires in COVID-19. Assay: immunoSEQ multiplex PCR; the TCRdb copy retains only in-frame clones and omits some. Altogether roughly 280,000 clones are present, 86% being singletons, with the ten largest covering approximately 4%. The sequenced material came from peripheral blood. These receptors came from a man aged 18 to 30 with active or convalescent COVID-19.

J is TRBJ2-7 and V is TRBV18, with TRBD1 identical over 9 bases. After removal of 3 bases from V and 1 base from J, the junction contained 1 base not matched to a gene. CDR3 length: 14 residues. Germline lookup yields CDR1 KGHSH and CDR2 LQKENI. The CDR3 nucleotides read TGTGCCAGCTCACCGGGACAGGGATCCTACGAGCAGTACTTC. Residues: CASSPGQGSYEQYF.

The chain uses TRBV19 and TRBJ1-6; perhaps TRBD1 as D (5 bases). From germline, CDR1 is LNHDA and CDR2 SQIVND (reference sequence). CDR3 size: 15 residues. V was trimmed by 3 bases and J by 7 bases, leaving 13 bases between them. In nucleotides, the CDR3 is TGTGCCAGTAGTATTGGACAAACGAACAATTCACCCCTCCACTTT. It is translated as CASSIGQTNNSPLHF.

The rearrangement joins TRBV4-3 to TRBJ2-2; possible D gene TRBD2, 5 bases. CDR1 and CDR2 from the germline V gene are LGHNA and YSLEER. V lost 1 base, J lost 2 bases, and 14 bases lay in between. The CDR3 consists of 17 residues. The CDR3 sequence is CASSQVLHSGNTGELFF. CDR3 nucleotide sequence: TGCGCCAGCAGCCAAGTACTACACAGCGGTAACACCGGGGAGCTGTTTTTT.

This chain links TRBV28 with TRBJ2-1, with 8 positions matching TRBD2. Trimming cost V 7 bases and J 9 bases; bases outside gene matches: 11. CDR3 size: 14 residues. Germline CDR1 MDHEN, CDR2 SYDVKM. In nucleotides, the CDR3 is TGTGCCAGCATCCCAGACGGGGGGGTAATTGAGCAGTTCTTC. Its translation is CASIPDGGVIEQFF.

The V and J genes are TRBV9 and TRBJ2-7; 8 nucleotides line up with TRBD1. The CDR3 covers 16 residues. Trimming took 0 bases from V and 1 from J; bases not matched to a gene: 6. Germline V CDR1 and CDR2: SGDLS, YYNGEE. CDR3 loop: CASSVDQGALSYEQYF. Written as DNA, the CDR3 is TGTGCCAGCAGCGTAGACCAGGGGGCTCTATCCTACGAGCAGTACTTC.

The rearrangement joins TRBV11-3 to TRBJ2-3; 11 positions match TRBD2. Per germline, CDR1 SGHNT and CDR2 YENEEA. With 5 bases clipped from V and 3 bases from J, the junction kept 4 bases outside the gene matches. The CDR3 is made up of 15 amino acids. CDR3 nucleotide sequence: TGTGCCAGCAGCCAACTAGCGGGAGCGACAGATACGCAGTATTTT. Translated: CASSQLAGATDTQYF.

The chain uses TRBV28 and TRBJ2-2; D call uncertain. CDR1 is MDHEN and CDR2 is SYDVKM in the germline V gene. The CDR3 covers 15 residues. Trimming pared 5 bases from V and 4 bases from J, leaving 14 bases between. The CDR3 DNA is TGTGCCAGCAGTCCGGATTCCGGGTTCACCGGGGAGCTGTTTTTT. Translation gives CASSPDSGFTGELFF.

The genes are TRBV2 and TRBJ1-6, with a tentative D call TRBD1 (5 bases). Germline V gene sequence: CDR1 SNHLY, CDR2 FYNNEI. The CDR3 loop spans 13 amino acids. V lost 8 bases to trimming and J lost 6 bases, with 11 bases between them. CDR3 sequence reads: CASPRVPNSPLHF. The CDR3 DNA sequence: TGTGCCAGCCCCAGGGTCCCTAATTCACCCCTCCACTTT.

The J gene is TRBJ2-3, the V gene TRBV24-1; 12 bases are a match to TRBD2. Losses at the gene ends were 3 bases for V and 3 bases for J; bases not matched to a gene: 3. The V gene's germline CDR1 is KGHDR and CDR2 SFDVKD. This CDR3 is 16 amino acids long. CDR3 in amino acids: CATSDPGLAGTDTQYF. CDR3 bases: TGTGCCACCAGTGATCCCGGACTAGCGGGGACAGATACGCAGTATTTT.

The gene calls are TRBV7-9 and TRBJ1-2; D is ambiguous. The germline V gene has CDR1 SEHNR and CDR2 FQNEAQ (reference sequence). The V end was cut by 1 base, the J end by 7 bases, with 10 bases between. The CDR3 is 13 residues long. The DNA of the CDR3 is TGTGCCAGCAGCTTAGAGACTAGGGTTGGCTACACCTTC. It specifies CASSLETRVGYTF.

In its sample, this clone was seen once. The rearrangement joins TRBV5-1 to TRBJ2-5; possible D gene TRBD2, 6 bases. The germline V and J ends were trimmed by 6 bases and 0 bases, with 15 bases remaining between them. The CDR3 is made up of 15 amino acids. Per the germline V gene, CDR1 is SGHRS and CDR2 is YFSETQ. Written as DNA, the CDR3 is TGCGCCAGCACCAAAGGAGGGAGCAACCAAGAGACCCAGTACTTC. Translation gives CASTKGGSNQETQYF.

CDR3 residues: CASSPQGNGGYTF. The CDR3 bases are TGTGCCAGCTCACCGCAGGGAAACGGCGGCTACACCTTC. V is TRBV18 and J is TRBJ1-2, with D tentatively TRBD1 (5 bases). The V gene's germline CDR1 is KGHSH and CDR2 LQKENI. Trimming left V 3 bases short and J 8 bases short, with 13 bases between. The CDR3 spans 13 residues.

The chain couples TRBV2 to TRBJ1-4; D is unclear. CDR1 and CDR2 (germline): SNHLY, FYNNEI. The V gene lost 7 bases and the J gene lost 8 bases, with 8 bases spanning the gap. This CDR3 is 11 amino acids long. CDR3 coding DNA: TGTGCCAGCAAGAGGGAGGAAAAACTGTTTTTT. Protein sequence: CASKREEKLFF.

The chain uses TRBV28 and TRBJ1-5; D not certain. Trimming cost V 6 bases and J 4 bases, with 19 bases left between them. Germline V gene lookup returns CDR1 MDHEN and CDR2 SYDVKM. The CDR3 contains 16 residues. The CDR3 region has the DNA TGTGCCAGCAGCCGACCAGCTGGGCTGTTAAATCAGCCCCAGCATTTT. It specifies CASSRPAGLLNQPQHF. The full variable domain, its missing parts supplied by reference TRBV28 and TRBJ1-5, is DVKVTQSSRYLVKRTGEKVFLECVQDMDHENMFWYRQDPGLGLRLIYFSYDVKMKEKGDIPEGYSVSREKKERFSLILESASTNQTSMYLCASSRPAGLLNQPQHFGDGTRLSIL.

This clone appeared once. The CDR3 loop reads CSDRHDQETQYF. In DNA form, the CDR3 reads TGCAGCGATAGACACGACCAAGAGACCCAGTACTTC. The chain combines TRBV29-1 with TRBJ2-5; D gene ambiguous. Trimming stripped 7 bases from V and 0 bases from J, with 9 bases between. The CDR3 contains 12 residues. Germline V CDR1 and CDR2: SQVTM, ANQGSEA.

The chain couples TRBV11-3 to TRBJ1-1; D call uncertain. Trimming shortened V by 2 bases and J by 4 bases, and 17 bases separated the two germline ends. Germline loops: CDR1 SGHNT, CDR2 YENEEA. The CDR3 is made up of 16 amino acids. The CDR3 loop is CASSLMVASLTTEAFF. CDR3 sequence (DNA): TGTGCCAGCAGCTTAATGGTCGCGAGTCTCACCACTGAAGCTTTCTTT. Full variable domain (remainder filled in from reference TRBV11-3 and TRBJ1-1): EAGVVQSPRYKIIEKKQPVAFWCNPISGHNTLYWYLQNLGQGPELLIRYENEEAVDDSQLPKDRFSAERLKGVDSTLKIQPAELGDSAVYLCASSLMVASLTTEAFFGQGTRLTVV.

The V call is TRBV7-9, the J call TRBJ2-7; possibly TRBD2 for D (8 bases). Germline CDR1 SEHNR, CDR2 FQNEAQ (reference sequence). Trimming pared 5 bases from V and 1 base from J, leaving 15 bases between. This CDR3 region has 15 residues. CDR3 sequence (DNA): TGTGCCAGCAGCCCAGGGGGGACTAGATCCTACGAGCAGTACTTC. This gives the protein CASSPGGTRSYEQYF.

V is TRBV6-2 or TRBV6-3 and J is TRBJ1-5, with D unresolved. Germline-derived CDR1 and CDR2 are MNHEY and SVGEGT. The CDR3 consists of 12 residues. V shed 6 bases and J shed 9 bases, with 12 bases lying between them. The CDR3 bases are TGTGCCAGCAGCCTGGACGAGGGGCCCCAGCATTTT. Its translation: CASSLDEGPQHF.

This clone was seen only once. The chain uses TRBV19 and TRBJ1-4; weak D call: TRBD1 (6 bases). V was pared by 6 bases and J by 7 bases, with 15 bases between. The CDR3 is 14 amino acids. In germline, CDR1 is LNHDA, CDR2 SQIVND (reference sequence). CDR3 loop: CASRDRDFSEKLFF. CDR3 bases: TGTGCCAGTAGGGACAGAGACTTTAGTGAAAAACTGTTTTTT.

The V and J genes are TRBV14 and TRBJ2-6; D perhaps matches TRBD2 (5 bases). The CDR3 consists of 16 residues. Germline assignment: CDR1 SGHDN and CDR2 FVKESK. V lost 3 bases to trimming and J lost 4 bases, with 13 bases between them. The DNA for the CDR3 is TGTGCCAGCAGCCAGGAGGATCTCTGGGGGGCCAACGTCCTGACTTTC. Translation: CASSQEDLWGANVLTF.

The V and J genes are TRBV6-2 or TRBV6-3 and TRBJ1-5, with D unresolved. CDR1 is MNHEY, CDR2 SVGEGT, per germline. Trimming took off 0 bases at V and 4 bases at J, with 13 bases between the two ends. The CDR3 contains 16 residues. Written as DNA, the CDR3 is TGTGCCAGCAGTTACTCTGGAGTAACCGCGAATCAGCCCCAGCATTTT. Residues: CASSYSGVTANQPQHF.

CDR3 in DNA: TGTGCCAGCAGTCCGGACAGGGCTGGGGCCAACGTCCTGACTTTC. Translated, it gives CASSPDRAGANVLTF. V gene TRBV6-5 combines with J gene TRBJ2-6, with 8 bases that match TRBD1. This CDR3 has 15 residues. Trimming at V came to 5 bases and at J to 2 bases, leaving 2 bases not matched to a gene. The germline V gene encodes CDR1 MNHEY and CDR2 SVGAGI.